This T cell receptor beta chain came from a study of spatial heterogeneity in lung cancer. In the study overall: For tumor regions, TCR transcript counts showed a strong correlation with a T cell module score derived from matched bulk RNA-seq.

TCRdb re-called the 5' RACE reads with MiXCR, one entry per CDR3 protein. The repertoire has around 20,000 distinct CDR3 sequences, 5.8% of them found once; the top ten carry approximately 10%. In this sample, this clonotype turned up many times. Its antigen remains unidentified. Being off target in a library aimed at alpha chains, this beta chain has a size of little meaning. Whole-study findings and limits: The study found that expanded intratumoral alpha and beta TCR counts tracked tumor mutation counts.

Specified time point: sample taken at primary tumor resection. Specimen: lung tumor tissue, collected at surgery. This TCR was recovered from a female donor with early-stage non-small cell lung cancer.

CDR3 DNA: TGTGCCAGCAGCTTAGTGGGGGCAGTCACCGGGGAGCTGTTTTTT. It yields the protein CASSLVGAVTGELFF. V usage is TRBV7-2 and J usage is TRBJ2-2; possibly TRBD1 for D (6 bases). CDR1 is SGHTA and CDR2 is FQGNSA in the germline V gene. The CDR3 covers 15 residues. Between the trimmed V and J ends, which lost 1 base and 4 bases, there was a span of 10 bases.